The 32 T cell receptor beta chains given below trace back to one sample, sequenced in a study of breast tumors, draining lymph nodes, adjacent tissues. A single record per CDR3 protein comes from TCRdb applying MiXCR to the multiplex PCR reads. The data contain fewer than 20,000 distinct CDR3 sequences, around 50% of them singletons. Sequencing input: tumor-adjacent breast tissue. These receptors came from a female donor with breast cancer. Some clones in this sample may be carry-over from other donors' samples.

The chain has TRBV9 and TRBJ1-2; D is unresolved. The CDR3 is made up of 14 amino acids. Per germline, CDR1 SGDLS and CDR2 YYNGEE. The V end lost 0 bases, the J end lost 8 bases, and 14 bases lay between the germline ends. The CDR3 DNA follows: TGTGCCAGCAGCGTAGTGAACGGGGTCGGGGGCTACACCTTC. This gives the protein CASSVVNGVGGYTF. The variable domain in full, with the rest retrieved from reference TRBV9 and TRBJ1-2, is DSGVTQTPKHLITATGQRVTLRCSPRSGDLSVYWYQQSLDQGLQFLIQYYNGEERAKGNILERFSAQQFPDLHSELNLSSLELGDSALYFCASSVVNGVGGYTFGSGTRLTVV.

This clonotype was counted many times. This chain links TRBV5-5 with TRBJ2-1; 13 bases line up with TRBD2. This CDR3 is 16 amino acids long. Germline lookup yields CDR1 SGHKS and CDR2 YYEKEE (reference sequence). The trim removed 4 bases at V and 4 bases at J, leaving 5 bases unmatched. The CDR3 DNA reads as TGTGCCAGCAGCCCCGGACTAGCGGGAGATTACAATGAGCAGTTCTTC. The encoded protein is CASSPGLAGDYNEQFF.

The chain recombines TRBV7-3 with TRBJ1-2; 7 bases are shared with TRBD1. The V segment lost 5 bases and the J segment 8 bases; nucleotides outside the gene matches: 8. The germline gives CDR1 SGHTA, CDR2 FQGTGA. The CDR3 extends over 13 amino acids. CDR3 residues: CASSTDRAGGYTF. Written as DNA, the CDR3 is TGTGCCAGCAGCACCGACAGGGCGGGAGGCTACACCTTC.

This chain joins TRBV9 and TRBJ1-1; D uncertain. CDR3 length equals 15 residues. Germline V gives CDR1 SGDLS, CDR2 YYNGEE. Trimming removed 0 bases from V and 1 base from J, with 10 bases in between. In nucleotides, the CDR3 is TGTGCCAGCAGCGTAGTCGGCCAGCCGAACACTGAAGCTTTCTTT. This sequence encodes CASSVVGQPNTEAFF.

The chain has TRBV6-6 and TRBJ2-7; 7 positions agree with TRBD1. The CDR3 runs 15 residues. The trim removed 5 bases at V and 5 bases at J, leaving 12 bases unmatched. CDR1 is MNHNY and CDR2 is SVGAGI in the germline V gene (reference sequence). The CDR3 loop is CASSNQLTGQDEQYF. The CDR3 DNA reads as TGTGCCAGCAGTAACCAATTGACAGGGCAGGACGAGCAGTACTTC.

As regards this clonotype: One junction end disagrees with the germline gene, perhaps due to a read error. The chain recombines TRBV10-3 with TRBJ2-3, with D hard to call. The CDR3 runs 16 residues. CDR1 ENHRY and CDR2 SYGVKD come from the germline V gene. CDR3 sequence (DNA): TGTGCCAGCAGTGAGTCGATGGTCAGTAGCACAGATACGCAGTATTTT. Translation gives CASSESMVSSTDTQYF.

In this sample, this clonotype turned up a few times. A much larger clonotype is one base distant, so this may be a read error. V is TRBV5-1 and J is TRBJ2-2; a weak D match, TRBD1 (6 bases). Germline V CDR1 and CDR2: SGHRS, YFSETQ. The length of the CDR3 is 13 residues. The CDR3 bases are TGCGCCAGCAGCCAGGGGAACACCGGGGACCTGTTTTTT. Residues: CASSQGNTGDLFF.

This clonotype was detected ten times or more. V and J are TRBV27 and TRBJ2-3; D is possibly TRBD1 (5 bases). V was pared by 7 bases and J by 0 bases, with 11 bases between. Germline V gene lookup returns CDR1 MNHEY and CDR2 SMNVEV (reference sequence). The length of the CDR3 is 14 residues. CDR3 in DNA: TGTGCCAGCAACATAGGGGCCAGCACAGATACGCAGTATTTT. This codes for CASNIGASTDTQYF.

This clonotype is medium-sized (0.01 to 0.1%) by share. The chain carries TRBV9 and TRBJ1-3; D is undetermined. Germline CDR1 reads SGDLS; CDR2 reads YYNGEE. V lost 0 bases and J 0 bases, leaving 7 bases between the germline ends. CDR3 length: 15 residues. This CDR3 is CASSVVGNSGNTIYF. The CDR3 DNA reads as TGTGCCAGCAGCGTAGTGGGGAACTCTGGAAACACCATATATTTT.

This clonotype was recorded at least ten times. This sequence joins TRBV27 and TRBJ1-5, with D tentatively TRBD1 (5 bases). V lost 8 bases to trimming and J lost 0 bases, with 11 bases between them. The CDR3 extends over 14 amino acids. Germline V gives CDR1 MNHEY, CDR2 SMNVEV (reference sequence). In DNA, the CDR3 is TGTGCCAGCTGGGACGGTTATAGCAATCAGCCCCAGCATTTT. Translation: CASWDGYSNQPQHF.

Remarks on this clonotype: Because the CDR3 is missing its conserved closing phenylalanine or tryptophan, this is likely a read error. The chain employs TRBV6-5 and TRBJ1-3, with 7 bases matching TRBD1. The CDR3 sequence is 15 residues long. CDR1 is MNHEY and CDR2 is SVGAGI in the germline V gene. CDR3 region: CAGSRGQYTGNTIYS. CDR3 in DNA: TGTGCCGGCAGCAGGGGACAGTACACTGGAAACACCATATATTCT.

This rearrangement joins TRBV9 to TRBJ2-7, with 11 bases identical to TRBD2. The CDR3 is made up of 15 amino acids. Germline lookup yields CDR1 SGDLS and CDR2 YYNGEE. V trimming: 0 bases; J trimming: 4 bases; junction bases outside the gene matches: 3. The chain's CDR3 is CASSVGASGRYEQYF. CDR3 DNA: TGTGCCAGCAGCGTAGGGGCTAGCGGGAGGTACGAGCAGTACTTC.

This chain joins TRBV24-1 and TRBJ2-1; 11 bases line up with TRBD2. After removal of 5 bases from V and 9 bases from J, the junction contained 8 bases not matched to a gene. Germline-derived CDR1 and CDR2 are KGHDR and SFDVKD. The CDR3 is 15 residues long. The CDR3 reads CATSGGLAGGGEQFF. In nucleotides, the CDR3 is TGTGCCACCAGTGGAGGCCTAGCGGGAGGTGGTGAGCAGTTCTTC.

Note on this clonotype: A clone one base away is much larger, so this may be a read error. The J gene is TRBJ2-3, the V gene TRBV9; 10 positions match TRBD2. This CDR3 comprises 15 residues. The J segment lost 1 base and the V segment lost 7 bases, leaving 6 bases of the junction unmatched. Per germline, CDR1 SGDLS and CDR2 YYNGEE. The CDR3 coding sequence is TGTGCCAGCGGCGGTGGGACTAGCGGCACAGATACGCAGTATTTT. Protein product: CASGGGTSGTDTQYF.

The V and J genes are TRBV10-1 and TRBJ1-3; possibly TRBD1 for D (5 bases). CDR3 length: 15 amino acids. Germline CDR1 WNHNN, CDR2 SYGVQD (reference sequence). The ends were cut back, 3 bases at V and 0 bases at J, with 9 bases in the middle. CDR3 in DNA: TGCGCCAGCAGTGACGGGGCTATCTCTGGAAACACCATATATTTT. Its translation: CASSDGAISGNTIYF.

This clonotype qualifies as medium-sized (0.01 to 0.1%). J is TRBJ2-3 and V is TRBV29-1, with no clear D. Germline lookup yields CDR1 SQVTM and CDR2 ANQGSEA. V gave up 5 bases and J gave up 8 bases, with 20 bases separating them. This CDR3 region has 14 residues. Written as DNA, the CDR3 is TGCAGCGTTCTTAGGGCTGCCACAGATGGTACGCAGTATTTT. It is translated as CSVLRAATDGTQYF.

This clonotype is categorized as medium-sized. The V gene is TRBV7-2, the J gene TRBJ2-5, with 8 bases matching TRBD1. Germline CDR1 reads SGHTA; CDR2 reads FQGNSA. The CDR3 sequence is 14 residues long. V shed 5 bases and J 6 bases; nucleotides not matched to a gene: 8. CDR3 loop: CASSRGTGEKTQYF. DNA for the CDR3: TGTGCCAGCAGCCGGGGGACAGGAGAGAAGACCCAGTACTTC.

The chain is built from TRBV20-1 and TRBJ2-7; 7 bases match TRBD1. Germline loops: CDR1 DFQATT, CDR2 SNEGSKA (reference sequence). The CDR3 consists of 14 residues. V shed 2 bases and J 0 bases; nucleotides not matched to a gene: 4. CDR3 DNA: TGCAGTGCTAGAAGGGACAGAGTCTCCTACGAGCAGTACTTC. This encodes CSARRDRVSYEQYF.

This clonotype was detected ten times or more. This chain connects TRBV27 to TRBJ2-7; TRBD1 is a possible D gene (6 bases). The CDR3 is 13 residues long. Deletions cut 5 bases from V and 1 base from J, with 9 bases between. The germline gives CDR1 MNHEY, CDR2 SMNVEV (reference sequence). The CDR3 nucleotides read TGTGCCAGCAGTGTCGGACAGTCCTACGAGCAGTACTTC. Encoded protein: CASSVGQSYEQYF.

In the case of this clonotype: The junction shows a germline mismatch at one end, possibly a read error. The chain employs TRBV24-1 and TRBJ2-1, with 10 nucleotides matching TRBD2. This CDR3 spans 15 amino acids. Germline V gene lookup returns CDR1 KGHDR and CDR2 SFDVKD. CDR3 coding DNA: TGTGCCACCAGTGGAGGCCTAGCGGGAGTTGTTGAGCAGCTCTTC. Protein: CATSGGLAGVVEQLF.

This chain's CDR3 is CASSPGQGEKLFF. The DNA of the CDR3 is TGTGCCAGCTCACCGGGACAGGGTGAAAAACTGTTTTTT. V is TRBV18 and J is TRBJ1-4; 9 bases match TRBD1. Per germline, CDR1 KGHSH and CDR2 LQKENI. The CDR3 is 13 residues long. J was trimmed by 7 bases and V by 3 bases; bases with no gene match: 0.

This clonotype is medium-sized. This chain joins TRBV5-8 and TRBJ2-7, with 8 bases matching TRBD1. V lost 4 bases and J lost 8; bases outside the gene matches: 11. CDR3 length equals 14 residues. CDR1 is SGHTS, CDR2 YDEGEE, per germline. Here the CDR3 reads CASSLGQGYGQQYF. CDR3 coding DNA: TGTGCCAGCAGCCTTGGACAGGGCTACGGACAGCAGTACTTC. Filled out from reference TRBV5-8 and TRBJ2-7, the complete variable domain reads EAGVTQSPTHLIKTRGQQATLRCSPISGHTSVYWYQQALGLGLQFLLWYDEGEERNRGNFPPRFSGRQFPNYSSELNVNALELEDSALYLCASSLGQGYGQQYFGPGTRLTVT.

This clonotype is medium-sized within its sample. The rearrangement uses TRBV10-3 and TRBJ2-7; 9 nucleotides match TRBD1. The J segment lost 3 bases and the V segment lost 3 bases, leaving 3 bases of the junction unmatched. From germline, CDR1 is ENHRY and CDR2 SYGVKD. This CDR3 region has 14 residues. In DNA form, the CDR3 reads TGTGCCATCAGTGAACGGACAGGGGTCTACGAGCAGTACTTC. This sequence encodes CAISERTGVYEQYF.

The chain uses TRBV9 and TRBJ2-3; D is possibly TRBD2 (6 bases). Per the germline V gene, CDR1 is SGDLS and CDR2 is YYNGEE. This CDR3 is built from 15 residues. Trimming cost V 0 bases and J 3 bases, with 11 bases left between them. Here the CDR3 reads CASSVDLASTDTQYF. CDR3 coding DNA: TGTGCCAGCAGCGTAGATCTAGCGTCGACAGATACGCAGTATTTT.

This clonotype showed up many times. The chain employs TRBV18 and TRBJ2-2, with TRBD2 as a possible D gene (6 bases). The CDR3 extends over 14 amino acids. Trimming took 6 bases from V and 4 from J, leaving 12 bases between them. Germline values: CDR1 KGHSH, CDR2 LQKENI. CDR3 sequence: CASSPAGRTGELFF. CDR3 DNA: TGTGCCAGCTCCCCGGCGGGGCGCACCGGGGAGCTGTTTTTT.

By share, this clonotype ranks as medium-sized. The chain employs TRBV29-1 and TRBJ1-2; possibly TRBD1 for D (5 bases). The V and J ends lost 6 bases and 6 bases respectively, with 17 bases between them. Germline V gene data show CDR1 as SQVTM and CDR2 as ANQGSEA. CDR3 size: 13 residues. The CDR3 region has the DNA TGCAGCGTCAAAGCCGGGGACCTTCATGGCTACACCTTC. Protein product: CSVKAGDLHGYTF.

At least ten counts were recorded for this clonotype. This rearrangement joins TRBV27 to TRBJ1-4, with D possibly matching TRBD1 (6 bases). CDR3 length: 17 amino acids. Per germline, CDR1 MNHEY and CDR2 SMNVEV (reference sequence). V was trimmed by 3 bases and J by 5 bases, leaving 19 bases between them. The chain's CDR3 is CASSFGSPGVENEKLFF. In nucleotides, the CDR3 is TGTGCCAGCAGTTTTGGGTCCCCAGGGGTAGAGAATGAAAAACTGTTTTTT. Looking up the rest from reference TRBV27 and TRBJ1-4 gives the full variable domain: EAQVTQNPRYLITVTGKKLTVTCSQNMNHEYMSWYRQDPGLGLRQIYYSMNVEVTDKGDVPEGYKVSRKEKRNFPLILESPSPNQTSLYFCASSFGSPGVENEKLFFGSGTQLSVL.

The chain employs TRBV15 and TRBJ1-5; D gene ambiguous. Germline CDR1 and CDR2: LNHNV and YYDKDF (reference sequence). The CDR3 consists of 12 residues. The ends were cut back, 3 bases at V and 4 bases at J, with 4 bases in the middle. CDR3: CATSRGNQPQHF. CDR3 DNA sequence: TGTGCCACCAGCAGGGGAAATCAGCCCCAGCATTTT.

A single count supports this clonotype. The V call is TRBV7-2, the J call TRBJ2-2, with 7 bases identical to TRBD1. From germline, CDR1 is SGHTA and CDR2 FQGNSA. V lost 4 bases, J lost 6 bases, and 5 bases stayed unmatched. This CDR3 is 14 amino acids long. The CDR3 coding sequence is TGTGCCAGCAGCTACATGACAGGGCCCGGGGAGCTGTTTTTT. Its translation is CASSYMTGPGELFF. The full variable domain, rest sourced from reference TRBV7-2 and TRBJ2-2, is GAGVSQSPSNKVTEKGKDVELRCDPISGHTALYWYRQSLGQGLEFLIYFQGNSAPDKSGLPSDRFSAERTGGSVSTLTIQRTQQEDSAVYLCASSYMTGPGELFFGEGSRLTVL.

The CDR3 is CSVEDPRDRNGYTF. For the CDR3, the DNA is TGCAGCGTTGAAGATCCCAGGGATCGGAATGGCTACACCTTC. This sequence joins TRBV29-1 and TRBJ1-2; TRBD1 is a possible D gene (5 bases). Germline lookup yields CDR1 SQVTM and CDR2 ANQGSEA. V was shortened by 0 bases and J by 6 bases, with 14 bases between the two germline ends. The CDR3 spans 14 residues.

The chain has TRBV5-1 and TRBJ2-7, with a possible D match to TRBD2 (6 bases). V lost 0 bases, J lost 1 base, and 11 bases lay in between. The CDR3 runs to 15 residues. The germline V gene has CDR1 SGHRS and CDR2 YFSETQ. The CDR3 DNA follows: TGCGCCAGCAGCTTGGCCGATAGCGGTTCCTACGAGCAGTACTTC. It translates to CASSLADSGSYEQYF.

Many counts were recorded for this clonotype. The V and J genes are TRBV19 and TRBJ1-5; 9 bases fit TRBD1. The CDR3 has 15 amino acids. The V gene end was trimmed by 3 bases and the J gene end by 6 bases; junction bases not matched to a gene: 6. Germline V gene sequence: CDR1 LNHDA, CDR2 SQIVND (reference sequence). CDR3 DNA: TGTGCCAGTAGTATGGGACAGGGCGGAGTTCAGCCCCAGCATTTT. This translates into CASSMGQGGVQPQHF.